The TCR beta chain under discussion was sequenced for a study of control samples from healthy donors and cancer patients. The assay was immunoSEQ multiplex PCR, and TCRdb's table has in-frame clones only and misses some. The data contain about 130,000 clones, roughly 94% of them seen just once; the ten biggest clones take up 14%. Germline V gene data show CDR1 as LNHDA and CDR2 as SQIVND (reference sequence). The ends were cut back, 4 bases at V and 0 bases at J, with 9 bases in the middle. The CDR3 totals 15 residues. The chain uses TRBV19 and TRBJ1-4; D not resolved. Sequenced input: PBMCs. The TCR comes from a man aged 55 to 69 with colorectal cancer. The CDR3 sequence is CASSTRMATNEKLFF. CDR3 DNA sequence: TGTGCCAGTAGTACTCGGATGGCAACTAATGAAAAACTGTTTTTT. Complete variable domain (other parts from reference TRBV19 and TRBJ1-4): DGGITQSPKYLFRKEGQNVTLSCEQNLNHDAMYWYRQDPGQGLRLIYYSQIVNDFQKGDIAEGYSVSREKKESFPLTVTSAQKNPTAFYLCASSTRMATNEKLFFGSGTQLSVL.